The 8 T cell receptor beta chains in this list originate from one sample, sequenced in a study of blood T cell repertoires in COVID-19. Sequencing used immunoSEQ multiplex PCR; TCRdb keeps in-frame clones, though not all of them. The table includes some 200,000 clones, less than 90% detected once. The sequenced sample consisted of peripheral blood. The receptor source for this set is a woman between 55 and 75 years old who had recovered from COVID-19.

The chain employs TRBV5-1 and TRBJ1-5, with 8 positions matching TRBD1. CDR1 is SGHRS and CDR2 is YFSETQ in the germline V gene. This CDR3 has 15 residues. After removal of 0 bases from V and 4 bases from J, the junction contained 3 bases not matched to a gene. Here the CDR3 reads CASSLGGQENQPQHF. Written as DNA, the CDR3 is TGCGCCAGCAGCTTGGGGGGACAGGAGAATCAGCCCCAGCATTTT.

This rearrangement joins TRBV5-1 to TRBJ1-2; TRBD1 might be the D (6 bases). The CDR3 has 15 residues. The V and J ends lost 4 bases and 0 bases respectively, with 13 bases between them. Germline CDR1 SGHRS, CDR2 YFSETQ. The CDR3 DNA follows: TGCGCCAGCAGCGTACTCGGGACACCTAACTATGGCTACACCTTC. Its protein product is CASSVLGTPNYGYTF.

CDR3 loop: CASSLDRGQMAFF. The CDR3 bases are TGTGCCAGCAGCTTAGACAGGGGTCAGATGGCTTTCTTT. The chain is built from TRBV11-1 and TRBJ1-1; 7 nucleotides agree with TRBD1. Losses at the gene ends were 1 base for V and 11 bases for J; bases not matched to a gene: 7. Germline CDR1 and CDR2: SGHAT and FQDESV (reference sequence). The CDR3 runs to 13 residues. The full variable domain, with the rest looked up from reference TRBV11-1 and TRBJ1-1, is EAEVAQSPRYKITEKSQAVAFWCDPISGHATLYWYRQILGQGPELLVQFQDESVVDDSQLPKDRFSAERLKGVDSTLKIQPAELGDSAMYLCASSLDRGQMAFFGQGTRLTVV.

The chain joins TRBV6-5 to TRBJ1-1; D unresolved. V lost 4 bases, J lost 11 bases, and 17 bases lay in between. CDR3 length: 13 residues. CDR1 and CDR2 (germline): MNHEY, SVGAGI. The CDR3 here is CASSSLNSFKAFF. CDR3 coding DNA: TGTGCCAGCAGTTCCCTCAACAGCTTTAAGGCTTTCTTT.

The chain links TRBV7-6 to TRBJ2-3; D is possibly TRBD2 (7 bases). Germline V gene lookup returns CDR1 SGHVS and CDR2 FNYEAQ. The CDR3 covers 20 residues. The ends were cut back, 5 bases at V and 1 base at J, with 28 bases in the middle. CDR3 residues: CASSRTNSWGGMTGTDTQYF. The CDR3 DNA is TGTGCCAGCAGCCGCACTAACTCCTGGGGGGGCATGACGGGCACAGATACGCAGTATTTT.

The CDR3 reads CASSLDLWDYSGNTIYF. The CDR3 bases are TGCGCCAGCAGCTTGGACTTGTGGGACTACTCTGGAAACACCATATATTTT. The rearrangement links TRBV5-1 to TRBJ1-3, with D perhaps matching TRBD1 (5 bases). The CDR3 extends over 17 amino acids. V gave up 0 bases and J gave up 0 bases, with 13 bases separating them. The V gene's germline CDR1 is SGHRS and CDR2 YFSETQ.

This clone has a single count. The V call is TRBV9, the J call TRBJ2-2; 8 bases fit TRBD2. The CDR3 is 16 amino acids. The trim removed 4 bases at V and 4 bases at J, leaving 9 bases unmatched. Germline V gives CDR1 SGDLS, CDR2 YYNGEE. CDR3 DNA sequence: TGTGCCAGCAGCCCCAGACTAGCGACTCTCACCGGGGAGCTGTTTTTT. Amino acid sequence: CASSPRLATLTGELFF. Filled out from reference TRBV9 and TRBJ2-2, the complete variable domain reads DSGVTQTPKHLITATGQRVTLRCSPRSGDLSVYWYQQSLDQGLQFLIQYYNGEERAKGNILERFSAQQFPDLHSELNLSSLELGDSALYFCASSPRLATLTGELFFGEGSRLTVL.

The V gene is TRBV19, the J gene TRBJ1-5; tentative D call: TRBD1 (6 bases). CDR1 is LNHDA, CDR2 SQIVND, per germline (reference sequence). Trimming took off 10 bases at V and 1 base at J, with 8 bases between the two ends. This CDR3 spans 12 amino acids. This CDR3 is CATQGSNQPQHF. The CDR3 DNA reads as TGTGCCACTCAGGGGAGCAATCAGCCCCAGCATTTT.